One T cell receptor beta chain is described in this entry. The V gene's germline CDR1 is SGHTA and CDR2 FQGNSA. This CDR3 has 18 residues. J gave up 0 bases and V 5 bases, and 13 bases lay outside the gene matches. Clones were sequenced by immunoSEQ multiplex PCR, and TCRdb holds only the in-frame ones, with some missing. The sample comprises over 85,000 clones, around 88% of which are singletons, and under 5.5% rests with the top ten. This sample was included in a study of radiotherapy plus CTLA-4 blockade in lung cancer. The sequence was collected from a human donor with non-small cell lung cancer that progressed on radiotherapy plus ipilimumab. The chain recombines TRBV7-2 with TRBJ2-5; TRBD2 agrees at 9 bases. This specimen consisted of peripheral blood, obtained from a patient treated with radiotherapy plus ipilimumab. CDR3 in DNA: TGTGCCAGCAGCCCACCTGATTTAGCGGGGGAGTACCAAGAGACCCAGTACTTC. It codes for CASSPPDLAGEYQETQYF.